Below are 9 T cell receptor beta chains sequenced from a single sample in a study of CD8 T cells in Susac syndrome. RNA in amounts of about 0.5 to 1 ug was reverse transcribed with random hexamers. MiXCR was run by TCRdb on the immunoSEQ multiplex PCR reads, yielding one entry per CDR3 protein. The table shows around 200,000 distinct CDR3 sequences, with approximately 95% occurring only once. What was sequenced was CD4+ T cells from PBMCs. These receptors were taken from a human donor with multiple sclerosis.

This rearrangement joins TRBV7-3 to TRBJ2-6; no clear D gene. The V and J ends lost 5 bases and 3 bases respectively, with 11 bases between them. This CDR3 is 15 amino acids long. Germline CDR1 is SGHTA and CDR2 is FQGTGA. This CDR3 is CASSDLLSGANVLTF. In DNA form, the CDR3 reads TGTGCCAGCAGCGACCTATTAAGTGGGGCCAACGTCCTGACTTTC.

V is TRBV20-1 and J is TRBJ1-6; possible D gene TRBD1, 6 bases. The CDR3 is 15 amino acids. Between the trimmed V and J ends, which lost 5 bases and 6 bases, there was a span of 17 bases. Germline values: CDR1 DFQATT, CDR2 SNEGSKA (reference sequence). CDR3 bases: TGCAGTGCTTCCTCCGGGACACGACGTAATTCACCCCTCCACTTT. Protein: CSASSGTRRNSPLHF.

J is TRBJ2-7 and V is TRBV5-4; D is undetermined. Germline V lookup: CDR1 SGHNT, CDR2 YYREEE (reference sequence). This CDR3 spans 13 amino acids. The V gene lost 4 bases and the J gene lost 7 bases, with 15 bases spanning the gap. CDR3 in DNA: TGTGCCAGCAGCGTGGGTCCTGATGGGGAGCAGTACGTC. The encoded protein is CASSVGPDGEQYV.

The chain is built from TRBV29-1 and TRBJ2-2; D possibly matches TRBD1 or TRBD2 (5 bases each). V was shortened by 6 bases and J by 3 bases, with 11 bases between the two germline ends. The CDR3 loop spans 13 amino acids. Per the germline V gene, CDR1 is SQVTM and CDR2 is ANQGSEA. CDR3 protein: CSVGDHYTGELFF. CDR3 DNA: TGCAGCGTCGGGGACCATTACACCGGGGAGCTGTTTTTT.

The J gene is TRBJ1-5, the V gene TRBV30, with 8 bases aligning to TRBD1. The germline CDR1 and CDR2 sequences are GTSNPN and SVGIG (reference sequence). The CDR3 contains 14 residues. The V and J ends lost 5 bases and 2 bases, in that order; junction bases with no gene match: 5. The CDR3 here is CAWGGTGRNQPQHF. The CDR3 region has the DNA TGTGCCTGGGGGGGGACAGGCCGCAATCAGCCCCAGCATTTT.

This clonotype was seen just once. The chain employs TRBV9 and TRBJ2-1; D possibly corresponds to TRBD1 (5 bases). Trimming removed 5 bases at V and 2 bases at J, with 11 bases between. This CDR3 region has 14 residues. Germline V lookup: CDR1 SGDLS, CDR2 YYNGEE. CDR3 bases: TGTGCCAGCAGACCTGCCAGGGCCTACAATGAGCAGTTCTTC. Amino acids: CASRPARAYNEQFF.

The V and J genes are TRBV29-1 and TRBJ2-7; unclear D gene. The CDR3 consists of 12 residues. Germline CDR1 reads SQVTM; CDR2 reads ANQGSEA. The V gene lost 5 bases and the J gene lost 1 base, with 9 bases spanning the gap. DNA of the CDR3: TGCAGCGTTAAGACGGTATCCTACGAGCAGTACTTC. It yields the protein CSVKTVSYEQYF.

The chain combines TRBV20-1 with TRBJ2-3; the match to TRBD2 covers 9 bases. Trimming cost V 1 base and J 4 bases; bases outside gene matches: 12. CDR1 DFQATT and CDR2 SNEGSKA come from the germline V gene (reference sequence). The length of the CDR3 is 17 residues. The CDR3 DNA is TGCAGTGCTAGAGTCGTCGGAGCGGGGGGCACAGCAGATACGCAGTATTTT. This codes for CSARVVGAGGTADTQYF.

Only one count was recorded for this clonotype. The V call is TRBV30, the J call TRBJ2-7; D is uncertain. Germline values: CDR1 GTSNPN, CDR2 SVGIG (reference sequence). Trimming stripped 0 bases from V and 5 bases from J, with 5 bases between. This CDR3 is built from 11 residues. Here the CDR3 DNA reads TGTGCCTGGAGTGTAATAGACGAGCAGTACTTC. This encodes CAWSVIDEQYF.